The rows below give T cell receptor beta chains drawn from one sample of a study of beta chain features in type 1 diabetes. TCRdb's copy holds only in-frame clones and misses some; the assay was immunoSEQ multiplex PCR. The sample yields approximately 150,000 clones, 8.5% to 12% seen once. The sequencing input was naive CD4+ T cells from blood. Receptors originate from a young man in good health. Both conserved end residues are part of each CDR3. The D gene is left open where the match is weak.

TRBV30	TRBJ1-2	TRBD1	CAWSLQGMGGYTF
TRBV6-5	TRBJ2-1	TRBD2	CASKASGAYNEQFF
TRBV28	TRBJ1-5	NA	CASNPPPGNQPQHF
TRBV11-2	TRBJ2-7	NA	CASSSVKGPYEQYF
TRBV9	TRBJ2-1	NA	CASSETAYNEQFF
TRBV9	TRBJ1-2	TRBD1	CASSGEGGQRYGYTF
TRBV7-2	TRBJ2-5	NA	CASSLGYRETQYF
TRBV4-1	TRBJ2-3	TRBD2	CASSQGRLASNTDTQYF
TRBV18	TRBJ1-4	NA	CASSPTPPTNEKLFF
TRBV19	TRBJ2-3	TRBD1	CASAQGALADTQYF
TRBV29-1	TRBJ2-7	TRBD1	CSVPGQGAGEQYF
TRBV21-1	TRBJ2-5	NA	CATCQAFQETQYF
TRBV15	TRBJ1-4	TRBD1	CATSRDGQVGEKLFF
TRBV19	TRBJ1-2	TRBD1	CASSAEDRRLHGYTF
TRBV2	TRBJ2-3	TRBD2	CASSISGGGTDTQYF
TRBV6-1	TRBJ1-5	NA	CASRPGGGNQPQHF
TRBV28	TRBJ1-2	TRBD1	CASSSGDRVYGYTF
TRBV6-1	TRBJ2-5	TRBD2	CASSEGGLETQYF
TRBV6-5	TRBJ1-2	NA	CASRPGTGVGYTF
TRBV7-9	TRBJ2-3	TRBD1	CASRRQLQDRDPDTQYF
TRBV7-2	TRBJ1-6	NA	CASSFRGGSGDSPLHF
TRBV4-1	TRBJ1-1	TRBD1	CASSQTGGLNTEAFF
TRBV11-3	TRBJ2-7	NA	CASSPSDHDSSYEQYF
TRBV5-4	TRBJ2-5	NA	CASSPPQQETQYF
TRBV7-2	TRBJ2-3	TRBD2	CASSPFSGGGTDTQYF
TRBV4-2	TRBJ2-7	TRBD1	CASSLDHDRGYEQYF
TRBV7-6	TRBJ2-1	TRBD1	CASSPGTGGNEQFF
TRBV7-2	TRBJ2-7	NA	CASSKTSGDEQYF
TRBV19	TRBJ1-4	NA	CASSPGGGNEKLFF
TRBV9	TRBJ1-6	TRBD1	CASSGGTGGSYNSPLHF
TRBV7-2	TRBJ2-2	TRBD2	CASRRTSGANTGELFF
TRBV2	TRBJ2-3	NA	CASSDEAGWRTDTQYF
TRBV4-2	TRBJ2-3	TRBD2	CASSFGGGFTDTQYF
TRBV6-5	TRBJ1-2	TRBD1	CASSAYRGDYGYTF
TRBV7-2	TRBJ2-1	TRBD1	CASSLGRGRPNEQFF
TRBV11-2	TRBJ1-6	TRBD1	CASSLDRVTSPLHF
TRBV27	TRBJ1-5	NA	CASSLYGSQPQHF
TRBV19	TRBJ2-1	TRBD2	CASSFTSGGAGEQFF
TRBV7-2	TRBJ1-6	TRBD1	CASSSGQGINSPLHF
TRBV4-2	TRBJ2-7	NA	CASSQGTGWGEQYF
TRBV2	TRBJ2-5	NA	CASSPGLQEGQYF
TRBV27	TRBJ1-5	NA	CASRAGEQPQHF
TRBV7-2	TRBJ2-3	TRBD1	CASSLLGQGNTDTQYF
TRBV29-1	TRBJ1-4	NA	CSVPGSDRGEKLFF
TRBV7-9	TRBJ1-1	NA	CASQVGPEAFF
TRBV9	TRBJ2-7	TRBD2	CASSRGRGLGEQYF
TRBV19	TRBJ2-1	TRBD2	CASTGRLAGGYNEQFF
TRBV12-5	TRBJ2-2	TRBD2	CASGLGLAGGINTGELFF
TRBV7-2	TRBJ2-7	TRBD2	CASSSGGAYEQYF
TRBV5-4	TRBJ1-6	TRBD1	CASSLGRGQGSYNSPLHF
TRBV29-1	TRBJ2-3	NA	CSVEDYGRGPDTQYF
TRBV5-1	TRBJ2-7	NA	CASSLGHSSYEQYF
TRBV4-2	TRBJ1-3	TRBD1	CASSQDYRGAGNTIYF
TRBV7-7	TRBJ1-1	NA	CASSFIRLNTEAFF
TRBV27	TRBJ2-5	NA	CASSSRTARQETQYF
TRBV7-2	TRBJ2-7	NA	CASTRLGSYEQYF
TRBV5-1	TRBJ2-7	NA	CASSLEDSYEQYF
TRBV7-2	NA	TRBD1	CASSLRPGQSYEQYF
TRBV6-6	TRBJ2-5	TRBD2	CASSYGTSGTQETQYF